The rows below give T cell receptor beta chains drawn from one sample of a study of response to subunit inactivated influenza vaccine. TCRdb reanalysed the RT-PCR reads using MiXCR and keeps one entry per CDR3 protein. Here the sample spans hundreds of thousands of distinct CDR3 sequences, around 8% being singletons. The specimen comprised PBMCs from blood, sampled about 23 months after vaccination. These receptors originate from a man aged 50 to 75 who received an inactivated influenza vaccine. CDR3s include the opening cysteine and the closing phenylalanine or tryptophan. The order of the fields is J gene, V gene, D gene, clone size, CDR3 DNA, CDR3 protein. A D gene is named only where the DNA matches it firmly. Clone size is shown for a subset of rows, as once, few, many or a class of expanded clone.

TRBJ1-1,TRBV11-2,NA,few,TGTGCCAGCAGCTGGGGGATGGGGGCGAACACTGAAGCTTTCTTT,CASSWGMGANTEAFF
TRBJ2-2,TRBV12-3/TRBV12-4,TRBD1,NA,TGTGCCAGCAGGCGCACAGGGGTCGGGGAGCTGTTTTTT,CASRRTGVGELFF
TRBJ2-1,TRBV7-8,TRBD2,few,TGTGCCAGCAGGGGTAGCGGGGGTGTTAGGAATGAGCAGTTCTTC,CASRGSGGVRNEQFF
TRBJ2-1,TRBV20-1,NA,many,TGCAGTGCCCAGGGGTCGGGGGAATACAATGAGCAGTTCTTC,CSAQGSGEYNEQFF
TRBJ1-2,TRBV15,NA,NA,TGTGCCACCAGCCGCCCCCAGGGTTCTGGCTACACCTTC,CATSRPQGSGYTF
TRBJ1-5,TRBV20-1,TRBD1,many,TGCAGTGCTAGAGCCTTACAGGGGCGGCAGCCCCAGCATTTT,CSARALQGRQPQHF
TRBJ2-1,TRBV29-1,TRBD1,many,TGCAGCGTTGACGACAGGGATTTACGCTTCGACAATGAGCAGTTCTTC,CSVDDRDLRFDNEQFF
TRBJ1-1,TRBV9,NA,NA,TGTGCCAGCAGCGTGGGAGGGGCGAACACTGAAGCTTTCTTT,CASSVGGANTEAFF
TRBJ2-5,TRBV6-2/TRBV6-3,NA,many,TGTGCCAGCAGTTACTCCCAAAGAGTCGCCAGGGAAGAGACCCAGTACTTC,CASSYSQRVAREETQYF
TRBJ2-1,TRBV28,TRBD1,few,TGTGCCAGCAGTCAGGGACAGGGGGCAAGCCATGAGCAGTTCTTC,CASSQGQGASHEQFF
TRBJ2-3,TRBV5-1,NA,NA,TGCGCCAGCACGCGGGACAACACAGATACGCAGTATTTT,CASTRDNTDTQYF
TRBJ1-1,TRBV5-5,TRBD1,NA,TGTGCCAGCAGCTTCCGGGACAGGGAGGTAGACACTGAAGCTTTCTTT,CASSFRDREVDTEAFF
TRBJ1-5,TRBV16,NA,few,TGTGCCAGCAGCCAATCTCAGTGGGGGCCCTCCAATCAGCCCCAGCATTTT,CASSQSQWGPSNQPQHF
TRBJ1-6,TRBV7-2,TRBD1,NA,TGTGCCAGCAGCCCAGCAGACAGGGGGCGCATCCCCCTCCACTTT,CASSPADRGRIPLHF
TRBJ2-7,TRBV20-1,TRBD2,few,TGCAGTGCTAGTTTAGCGGGATACGAGCAGTACTTC,CSASLAGYEQYF
TRBJ2-1,TRBV5-6,NA,many,TGTGCCAGCAGCTTGGTGGCAGACAATGAGCAGTTCTTC,CASSLVADNEQFF
TRBJ2-3,TRBV20-1,TRBD2,many,TGCAGTGCTAGCCGGGAGGTCACAGATACGCAGTATTTT,CSASREVTDTQYF
TRBJ2-1,TRBV30,NA,NA,TGTGCCTGGAGCGCAGACTCGGGAGAGCGCGTCAATGAGCAGTTCTTC,CAWSADSGERVNEQFF
TRBJ2-7,TRBV7-2,TRBD2,few,TGTGCCAGCAGCCCTAAATCTAGCGGGGCCCTCTACGAGCAGTACTTC,CASSPKSSGALYEQYF
TRBJ2-3,TRBV5-1,TRBD1,many,TGCGCCAGCAGCGAACAGCCGGGACAGGGGGCGCAAGATACGCAGTATTTT,CASSEQPGQGAQDTQYF
TRBJ2-3,TRBV7-2,TRBD2,few,TGTGCCAGCAGCTTAGGAGTAGCGGGGGGTCCCACAGATACGCAGTATTTT,CASSLGVAGGPTDTQYF
TRBJ2-7,TRBV27,TRBD2,NA,TGTGCCAGCAGGGGGGGGGGAACTCACTACGAGCAGTACTTC,CASRGGGTHYEQYF
TRBJ2-3,TRBV4-3,TRBD2,NA,TGCGCCAGCAGCCAAGATTGGACTAGGTCAGATACGCAGTATTTT,CASSQDWTRSDTQYF
TRBJ2-7,TRBV12-3/TRBV12-4,NA,few,TGTGCCAGCAGTCGTCTTAGACAGCCGACTCCCTACGAGCAGTACTTC,CASSRLRQPTPYEQYF
TRBJ2-7,TRBV5-1,TRBD2,NA,TGCGCCAGCAGCTTGGAACCGGGACTAGCGTCGTACGAGCAGTACTTC,CASSLEPGLASYEQYF
TRBJ2-3,TRBV5-6,TRBD2,NA,TGTGCCAGCAGCTACTCGGGACTAGCGGGGGGGATAGATACGCAGTATTTT,CASSYSGLAGGIDTQYF
TRBJ2-1,TRBV12-3/TRBV12-4,TRBD2,many,TGTGCCAGCAGTCCACTGACTAGCTCAGGGAATGAGCAGTTCTTC,CASSPLTSSGNEQFF
TRBJ2-7,TRBV10-2,TRBD1,NA,TGCGCCAGCACCAGTACAGGACAGGGTAACCGCTACGAGCAGTACTTC,CASTSTGQGNRYEQYF
TRBJ1-1,TRBV15,NA,few,TGTGCCACCAGCAGAAGGGGTTTCGGGGGCACTGAAGCTTTCTTT,CATSRRGFGGTEAFF
TRBJ1-3,TRBV14,NA,NA,TGTGCCAGCAGCCCCTCTGGAAACACCATATATTTT,CASSPSGNTIYF
TRBJ2-1,TRBV29-1,NA,many,TGCAGCGCACTTACCAATCGGGGGGCCTCCTACAATGAGCAGTTCTTC,CSALTNRGASYNEQFF
TRBJ1-6,TRBV5-1,TRBD1,many,TGCGCCAGCAGCCCAAAAGGACAGGGGGGATCACCCCTCCACTTT,CASSPKGQGGSPLHF
TRBJ2-3,TRBV5-1,TRBD1,NA,TGCGCCAGCAGCTTGGGCGGGACAGGAGTTACAGATACGCAGTATTTT,CASSLGGTGVTDTQYF
TRBJ2-1,TRBV20-1,NA,many,TGCAGTGCTAGAGATTCTTTCGACCCGAATCATCTCAATGAGCAGTTCTTC,CSARDSFDPNHLNEQFF
TRBJ1-2,TRBV20-1,NA,many,TGCAGTGCCGGGGGTGGGTATGGCTACACCTTC,CSAGGGYGYTF